One sample yielded the 28 T cell receptor beta chains listed below, sequenced in a study of low-dose radiotherapy and immunotherapy resistance in tumors. Gene-specific TRAV and TRBV primers were used for first-strand cDNA, covering alpha and beta chains. TCR amplification involved around 22 PCR cycles with a constant-region primer and V-primer adapter. TCRdb fed the reads into MiXCR, producing one record per CDR3 protein. The repertoire holds 12,000 to 15,000 distinct CDR3 sequences, with roughly 50% as singletons. Receptors originate from a human donor with advanced metastatic prostate, ovarian, gallbladder or colorectal cancer (not recorded which). This table probably holds off-target reads from a library built for another chain.

The V gene is TRBV5-1, the J gene TRBJ2-2; D possibly corresponds to TRBD2 (5 bases). The V and J ends lost 9 bases and 1 base respectively, with 10 bases between them. Germline values: CDR1 SGHRS, CDR2 YFSETQ. The CDR3 is 13 amino acids. The CDR3 here is CATPGKNTGELFF. In nucleotides, the CDR3 is TGCGCCACCCCGGGGAAGAACACCGGGGAGCTGTTTTTT.

The CDR3 loop reads CASSWQGSNQPQHF. The CDR3 nucleotides are TGTGCCAGCAGCTGGCAGGGAAGCAATCAGCCCCAGCATTTT. The chain joins TRBV7-2 to TRBJ1-5, with D possibly being TRBD1 (5 bases). The germline V gene has CDR1 SGHTA and CDR2 FQGNSA. The CDR3 length is 14 residues. The V end was cut by 4 bases, the J end by 1 base, with 8 bases between.

The J gene is TRBJ1-1, the V gene TRBV20-1; D remains ambiguous. With 2 bases removed from V and 4 bases from J, the gap between germline ends came to 2 bases. The CDR3 totals 10 residues. The V gene's germline CDR1 is DFQATT and CDR2 SNEGSKA (reference sequence). The CDR3 loop reads CSARLTEAFF. For the CDR3, the DNA is TGCAGTGCTAGACTCACTGAAGCTTTCTTT.

This clonotype appeared once. V gene TRBV28 combines with J gene TRBJ2-7; D unresolved. Trimming removed 1 base at V and 1 base at J, with 5 bases between. Germline CDR1 reads MDHEN; CDR2 reads SYDVKM. This CDR3 spans 13 amino acids. This CDR3 reads CASSLYESYEQYF. CDR3 in DNA: TGTGCCAGCAGTTTATACGAATCCTACGAGCAGTACTTC.

The V and J genes are TRBV7-3 and TRBJ2-1; 7 bases are shared with TRBD2. The CDR3 contains 15 residues. The junction had 4 bases not matched to a gene; V was cut back by 5 bases and J by 0 bases. The germline CDR1 and CDR2 sequences are SGHTA and FQGTGA. DNA for the CDR3: TGTGCCAGCAGCCGAGAGCGGGGCTCCTACAATGAGCAGTTCTTC. It specifies CASSRERGSYNEQFF.

V and J are TRBV3-1 and TRBJ2-3; 10 bases map to TRBD2. Germline V gives CDR1 LGHDT, CDR2 YNNKEL (reference sequence). V gave up 4 bases and J gave up 0 bases; unmatched junction bases: 7. CDR3 length: 17 amino acids. The CDR3 DNA follows: TGTGCCAGCAGCCCTTCACTAGCGGGGCCTAGCACAGATACGCAGTATTTT. Protein sequence: CASSPSLAGPSTDTQYF.

This chain uses TRBV10-1 with TRBJ2-7; no clear D gene. Germline assignment: CDR1 WNHNN and CDR2 SYGVQD (reference sequence). The V end was cut by 5 bases, the J end by 6 bases, with 14 bases between. The CDR3 covers 13 residues. CDR3 nucleotides: TGCGCCAGCAGTAAAAAAAGGGTTTCCGAGCAGTACTTC. This encodes CASSKKRVSEQYF.

This clonotype occurred a few times. This rearrangement joins TRBV28 to TRBJ2-2, with TRBD1 matching 12 bases. J lost 9 bases, V lost 2 bases, and 7 bases had no gene match. The CDR3 consists of 16 residues. Germline CDR1 MDHEN, CDR2 SYDVKM. This chain's CDR3 is CASSLTPGTGGWELFF. CDR3 DNA: TGTGCCAGCAGTTTAACCCCCGGGACAGGGGGCTGGGAGCTGTTTTTT.

This clonotype was recorded a few times. The V gene is TRBV9, the J gene TRBJ2-2; D may be TRBD1 or TRBD2 (6 bases each). The CDR3 contains 15 residues. Germline CDR1 SGDLS, CDR2 YYNGEE. The germline V and J ends were trimmed by 4 bases and 6 bases, with 16 bases remaining between them. The CDR3 DNA is TGTGCCAGCAGCCAACAGGGAGGATCGTCCGGGGAGCTGTTTTTT. This translates into CASSQQGGSSGELFF. The full variable domain, with the rest looked up from reference TRBV9 and TRBJ2-2, is DSGVTQTPKHLITATGQRVTLRCSPRSGDLSVYWYQQSLDQGLQFLIQYYNGEERAKGNILERFSAQQFPDLHSELNLSSLELGDSALYFCASSQQGGSSGELFFGEGSRLTVL.

CDR3 in amino acids: CSVTGMNEQYF. CDR3 nucleotide sequence: TGCAGCGTTACAGGGATGAACGAGCAGTACTTC. The chain links TRBV29-1 to TRBJ2-7, with D tentatively TRBD1 (6 bases). Germline V lookup: CDR1 SQVTM, CDR2 ANQGSEA. The V end was cut by 5 bases, the J end by 5 bases, with 10 bases between. There are 11 residues in the CDR3.

This rearrangement joins TRBV7-7 to TRBJ2-2, with TRBD2 matching over 9 bases. CDR1 and CDR2 from the germline V gene are SSHAT and FNYEAQ (reference sequence). CDR3 length: 15 amino acids. With 10 bases clipped from V and 6 bases from J, the junction kept 12 bases outside the gene matches. The CDR3 region has the DNA TGTGCCACCTCGCGGTCTAGCGGGATTTCCGGGGAGCTGTTTTTT. Translation: CATSRSSGISGELFF.

The chain couples TRBV4-1 to TRBJ2-7; 12 bases align to TRBD2. CDR1 is MGHRA, CDR2 YSYEKL, per germline. The CDR3 is 15 residues long. V shed 5 bases, J shed 2 bases, and the junction held 4 bases outside the gene matches. CDR3 nucleotide sequence: TGCGCCAGCAGCGAACTAGCGGGGGGAACCTACGAGCAGTACTTC. It specifies CASSELAGGTYEQYF.

To note about this clonotype: One end of the junction varies from germline; a read error may be responsible. This sequence joins TRBV5-5 and TRBJ1-2, with D uncertain. The germline V gene encodes CDR1 SGHKS and CDR2 YYEKEE (reference sequence). This CDR3 spans 13 amino acids. The CDR3 DNA reads TGTGCCAGCAGCTCGGCCCGCTACTACGGCTACACCTTC. Translating it yields CASSSARYYGYTF.

The chain carries TRBV7-2 and TRBJ2-1; D gene unclear. CDR1 is SGHTA, CDR2 FQGNSA, per germline. Trimming removed 5 bases from V and 0 bases from J, with 11 bases in between. The CDR3 loop spans 15 amino acids. CDR3 coding DNA: TGTGCCAGCAGCCACGATCAGATCTCCTACAATGAGCAGTTCTTC. Protein sequence: CASSHDQISYNEQFF.

The J gene is TRBJ1-1, the V gene TRBV27, with D possibly TRBD1 on 5 matching bases. The germline gives CDR1 MNHEY, CDR2 SMNVEV (reference sequence). Trimming removed 6 bases from V and 0 bases from J, with 20 bases in between. The CDR3 extends over 17 amino acids. The CDR3 reads CASSHTAITGVNTEAFF. The CDR3 DNA reads TGTGCCAGCAGCCATACAGCCATTACAGGAGTGAACACTGAAGCTTTCTTT.

This sequence joins TRBV10-2 and TRBJ2-3, with D tentatively TRBD2 (7 bases). V was trimmed by 5 bases and J by 5 bases, leaving 11 bases between them. Germline CDR1 WSHSY, CDR2 SAAADI. The CDR3 is made up of 13 amino acids. The CDR3 bases are TGCGCCAGCAGTACGGGGGGCGGAGATACGCAGTATTTT. This codes for CASSTGGGDTQYF.

This clonotype was seen more than once but under ten times. The CDR3, as DNA: TGTGCCAGCAGCCCCGGACAGGGTTGGAGCACTGAAGCTTTCTTT. Its protein is CASSPGQGWSTEAFF. The gene calls are TRBV13 and TRBJ1-1; TRBD1 matches at 8 bases. The CDR3 sequence is 15 residues long. V lost 5 bases, J lost 4 bases, and 9 bases stayed unmatched. Germline V gene lookup returns CDR1 PRHDT and CDR2 FYEKMQ (reference sequence).

This clonotype was observed a few times. This sequence joins TRBV12-3 or TRBV12-4 and TRBJ1-2; TRBD1 aligns across 9 bases. The CDR3 is made up of 15 amino acids. Trimming cost V 6 bases and J 8 bases; bases outside gene matches: 13. CDR3 loop: CASRGTGTGTDGYTF. Here the CDR3 DNA reads TGTGCCAGCAGGGGTACCGGGACAGGGACGGACGGCTACACCTTC.

The chain joins TRBV9 to TRBJ2-5, with no clear D. Germline assignment: CDR1 SGDLS and CDR2 YYNGEE. V was cut by 0 bases and J by 5 bases, with 14 bases left in between. This CDR3 has 15 residues. Here the CDR3 DNA reads TGTGCCAGCAGCGTAGCCCCTTCTCCGTTTGAGACCCAGTACTTC. This encodes CASSVAPSPFETQYF.

The chain is built from TRBV12-3 or TRBV12-4 and TRBJ2-1; 7 nucleotides align to TRBD1. This CDR3 is built from 12 residues. The ends lost 6 bases at V and 6 bases at J; junction bases unmatched: 2. Here the CDR3 reads CASSHRGNEQFF. DNA of the CDR3: TGTGCCAGCAGCCACAGGGGCAATGAGCAGTTCTTC.

The CDR3 reads CASSSRSYNEQFF. CDR3 bases: TGTGCCAGCAGCTCAAGATCCTACAATGAGCAGTTCTTC. J is TRBJ2-1 and V is TRBV28; D is ambiguous. The CDR3 length is 13 residues. Per germline, CDR1 MDHEN and CDR2 SYDVKM. V lost 6 bases and J 1 base, leaving 7 bases between the germline ends.

This rearrangement joins TRBV19 to TRBJ1-1; D not certain. This CDR3 region has 13 residues. Trimming left V 9 bases short and J 2 bases short, with 13 bases between. Per germline, CDR1 LNHDA and CDR2 SQIVND (reference sequence). The CDR3 sequence: CASIDHLNTEAFF. The CDR3 DNA reads TGTGCCAGCATTGATCATCTCAACACTGAAGCTTTCTTT.

In its sample, this clonotype was seen a few times. This chain joins TRBV6-2 or TRBV6-3 and TRBJ2-5; D remains unclear. The CDR3 has 14 residues. The V gene lost 2 bases and the J gene lost 4 bases, with 11 bases spanning the gap. CDR1 is MNHEY, CDR2 SVGEGT, per germline. This CDR3 is CASSYAASGETQYF. The CDR3 nucleotides read TGTGCCAGCAGTTACGCCGCCAGTGGAGAGACCCAGTACTTC.

This clonotype has only a few counts. The chain employs TRBV2 and TRBJ2-5; 10 positions agree with TRBD2. Germline CDR1 and CDR2: SNHLY and FYNNEI. With V trimmed by 6 bases and J by 5 bases, 6 bases remained unmatched. The CDR3 sequence is 14 residues long. CDR3 nucleotides: TGTGCCAGCAGGAGGGCTAGCGGGAGCGAGACCCAGTACTTC. This gives the protein CASRRASGSETQYF.

This chain links TRBV5-4 with TRBJ1-2, with D maybe TRBD1 (5 bases). In germline, CDR1 is SGHNT, CDR2 YYREEE (reference sequence). The CDR3 is 15 residues long. Trimming cost V 0 bases and J 4 bases, with 13 bases left between them. CDR3 protein: CASSLEGRTVYGYTF. For the CDR3, the DNA is TGTGCCAGCAGCTTGGAGGGACGGACCGTCTATGGCTACACCTTC.

J is TRBJ2-5 and V is TRBV6-1, with 10 bases lining up with TRBD2. The V gene end was trimmed by 7 bases and the J gene end by 3 bases; junction bases not matched to a gene: 5. The CDR3 consists of 14 residues. The germline V gene encodes CDR1 MNHNS and CDR2 SASEGT. The CDR3 DNA is TGTGCCAGCACAGGGCTAGCGGGGGAAGAGACCCAGTACTTC. This codes for CASTGLAGEETQYF.

This chain uses TRBV20-1 with TRBJ1-5; TRBD1 matches at 7 bases. CDR3 size: 19 residues. The trim removed 0 bases at V and 2 bases at J, leaving 16 bases unmatched. Germline loops: CDR1 DFQATT, CDR2 SNEGSKA (reference sequence). The CDR3 DNA sequence: TGCAGTGCTAGAGATGTAGGGACAGAGACTATAGAGGGCAATCAGCCCCAGCATTTT. Encoded protein: CSARDVGTETIEGNQPQHF.

The chain recombines TRBV15 with TRBJ2-2; TRBD2 aligns across 7 bases. Germline V gene sequence: CDR1 LNHNV, CDR2 YYDKDF (reference sequence). Losses at the gene ends were 3 bases for V and 1 base for J; bases not matched to a gene: 2. This CDR3 is 15 amino acids long. The CDR3 nucleotides read TGTGCCACCAGCAGTAGCGGGCTGAACACCGGGGAGCTGTTTTTT. This gives the protein CATSSSGLNTGELFF.